This T cell receptor beta chain was documented in a study of beta chain features in type 1 diabetes. Each of the CD4+ naive, central memory, regulatory and stem cell-like memory populations was sorted via CD45RO/CCR7/CD25/CD127/CD95/CD27. All sorted populations exceeded 95% purity. This clone was seen a handful of times. No antigen is known for it. At the DNA level, this CDR3 is encoded by other sequences in the same sample as well. CDR1 and CDR2 from the germline V gene are SGHTA and FQGNSA. This CDR3 is built from 14 residues. Germline trimming cut 5 bases from V and 1 base from J; bases unmatched to any gene: 2. Reverse transcribing all isolated RNA meant expressed TCRB transcripts were sequenced. Generated by immunoSEQ multiplex PCR, the TCRdb table keeps only in-frame clones and is missing some. The repertoire holds 300,000 to 400,000 clones, with around 8% as singletons. Study-level findings and limits: Shorter templates might be favored by PCR, and equally so in patients and in controls.

The V gene is TRBV7-2, the J gene TRBJ2-1; 7 bases fit TRBD1. What was sequenced was central memory CD4+ T cells from blood. This TCR was recovered from a woman between 18 and 30 years old in good health. The chain's CDR3 is CASSLTGSYNEQFF. CDR3 in DNA: TGTGCCAGCAGCCTGACAGGGTCCTACAATGAGCAGTTCTTC.